This TCR beta chain was identified during a study of blood T cells in healthy people across ages. Next came a second PCR, run for about 6 to 12 cycles, which used a sample-barcoded 5' primer along with a J-beta primer mix. A template-switch adaptor containing 12 random nucleotides labeled each cDNA molecule. From the 5' RACE reads, TCRdb called clonotypes with MiXCR, one entry per CDR3 protein. Among hundreds of thousands of distinct CDR3 sequences listed, about 30% were seen once. This clonotype showed up many times. Its target is unknown. Study-wide points: Investigators viewed diversity estimates from one million T cells as underestimates, the study reported. Across the age range, TCR beta diversity per million T cells fell in a roughly linear way.

The CDR3 is made up of 15 amino acids. V gave up 7 bases and J gave up 4 bases; unmatched junction bases: 8. The rearrangement uses TRBV12-3 or TRBV12-4 and TRBJ2-1, with 9 bases lining up with TRBD1. The source of this sequence is an elderly woman in good health. The sample comprised blood. Written as DNA, the CDR3 is TGTGCCAGCAAGGGGACAGGGAGGGTTTACAATGAGCAGTTCTTC. It is translated as CASKGTGRVYNEQFF.